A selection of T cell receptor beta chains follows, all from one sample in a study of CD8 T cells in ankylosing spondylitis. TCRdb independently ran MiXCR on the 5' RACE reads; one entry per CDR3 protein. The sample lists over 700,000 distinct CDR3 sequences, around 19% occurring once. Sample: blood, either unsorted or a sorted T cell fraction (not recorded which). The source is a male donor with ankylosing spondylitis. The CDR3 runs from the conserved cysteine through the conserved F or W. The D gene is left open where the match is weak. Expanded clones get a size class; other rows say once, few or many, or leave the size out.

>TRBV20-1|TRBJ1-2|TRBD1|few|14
TGCAGTGCTACTTCAGGGGGCAGTAACTATGGCTACACCTTC
CSATSGGSNYGYTF
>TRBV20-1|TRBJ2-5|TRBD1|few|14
TGCAGTGCGGAATTCAGGGGGCTTAAGGAGACCCAGTACTTC
CSAEFRGLKETQYF
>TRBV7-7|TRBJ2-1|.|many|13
TGTGCCAGCAGCACAGGACAATACAATGAGCAGTTCTTC
CASSTGQYNEQFF
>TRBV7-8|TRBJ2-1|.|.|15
TGTGCCAGCAGCCAACCCGGGACATCGGGCGGTGAGCAGTTCTTC
CASSQPGTSGGEQFF
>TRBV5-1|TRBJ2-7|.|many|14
TGCGCCAGCAGCTTGGAGAGAGGGTTCCACGAGCAGTACTTC
CASSLERGFHEQYF
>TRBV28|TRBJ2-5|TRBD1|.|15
TGTGCCAGCCTAACAGGGGGCTCAGGGCAAGAGACCCAGTACTTC
CASLTGGSGQETQYF
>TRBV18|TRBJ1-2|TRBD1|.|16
TGTGCCAGCTCACCCCGGGACAGGCCTCAAATCTATGGCTACACCTTC
CASSPRDRPQIYGYTF
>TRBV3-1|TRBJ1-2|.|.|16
TGTGCCAGCAGCCAAGTCGATAAGGGGACCCACTATGGCTACACCTTC
CASSQVDKGTHYGYTF
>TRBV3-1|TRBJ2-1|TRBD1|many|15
TGTGCCAGCAGCCGGATTGGGACAGAAGCGAATGAGCAGTTCTTC
CASSRIGTEANEQFF
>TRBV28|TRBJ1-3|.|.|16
TGTGCCAGCAGTTTCGGGGTGATTTTTGGTGGAAACACCATATATTTT
CASSFGVIFGGNTIYF
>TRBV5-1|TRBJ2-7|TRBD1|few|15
TGCGCCAGCAGACCTCAGACAGGGGCCCCCTACGAGCAGTACTTC
CASRPQTGAPYEQYF
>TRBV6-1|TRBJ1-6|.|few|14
TGTGCCAGCAGTGAGGGTCCGACAAATTCACCCCTCCACTTT
CASSEGPTNSPLHF
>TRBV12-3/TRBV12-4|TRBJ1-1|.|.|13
TGTGCCAGCAGTTTTGTGGTCGGCACTGAAGCTTTCTTT
CASSFVVGTEAFF
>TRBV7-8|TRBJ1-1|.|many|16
TGTGCCAGCAGCTTAGAGAGCGCGGGAGTCGGGACTGAAGCTTTCTTT
CASSLESAGVGTEAFF
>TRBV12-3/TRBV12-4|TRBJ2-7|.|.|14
TGTGCCAGCAGTTTCAGGGGCACCGGGGACGAGCAGTACTTC
CASSFRGTGDEQYF
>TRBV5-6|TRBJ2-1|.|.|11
TGTGCCAGCAGCGGCTCAGGAGGACAGTTCTTC
CASSGSGGQFF
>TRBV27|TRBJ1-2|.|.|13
TGTGCCAGCAGTTTAAGGGTGGGGTATGGCTACACCTTC
CASSLRVGYGYTF
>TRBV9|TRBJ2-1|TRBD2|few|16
TGTGCCAGCAGCGCTTCCCCGACTAGCGGGAGGGCCGGGCAGTTCTTC
CASSASPTSGRAGQFF
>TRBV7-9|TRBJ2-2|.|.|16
TGTGCCAGCATCCTCCAGGGACCGTCGGGCACCGGGGAGCTGTTTTTT
CASILQGPSGTGELFF
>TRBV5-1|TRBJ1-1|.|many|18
TGCGCCAGCAGCTTGGTAGGGGCGTCGGTCGGGTTGAACACTGAAGCTTTCTTT
CASSLVGASVGLNTEAFF
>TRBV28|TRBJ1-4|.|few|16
TGTGCCAGCAGTTTAGGGCCGTTCGCAACTAATGAAAAACTGTTTTTT
CASSLGPFATNEKLFF
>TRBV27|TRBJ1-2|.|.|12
TGTGCCAGCAGTTTATCGGGGCTGGGCTACACCTTC
CASSLSGLGYTF
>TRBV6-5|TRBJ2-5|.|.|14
TGTGCCAGCAGTTACCCGGGACAACAAGAGACCCAGTACTTC
CASSYPGQQETQYF
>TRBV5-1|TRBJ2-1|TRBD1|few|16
TGCGCCAGCAGCTCGACAGGGTCAAGCTCCTACAATGAGCAGTTCTTC
CASSSTGSSSYNEQFF
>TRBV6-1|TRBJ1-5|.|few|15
TGTGCCAGCAGTGAAAACGATAACAGACATCAGCCCCAGCATTTT
CASSENDNRHQPQHF
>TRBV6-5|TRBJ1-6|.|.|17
TGTGCCAGCAGTTACCCCCAGGAGAGCTCCTATAATTCACCCCTCCACTTT
CASSYPQESSYNSPLHF
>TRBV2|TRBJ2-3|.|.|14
TGTGCCAGCAGTTCAACAGGGTCGTGGGATACGCAGTATTTT
CASSSTGSWDTQYF
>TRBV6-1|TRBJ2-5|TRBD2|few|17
TGTGCCAGCAGTGACGTCCTAGCGGGAGAGGGAGGGGAGACCCAGTACTTC
CASSDVLAGEGGETQYF
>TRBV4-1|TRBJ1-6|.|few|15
TGCGCCAGCAGCCGGGGACATCCGGATAATTCACCCCTCCACTTT
CASSRGHPDNSPLHF
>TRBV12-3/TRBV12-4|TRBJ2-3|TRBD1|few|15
TGTGCCAGCAGTTCAAACAGGGGTAGCACAGATACGCAGTATTTT
CASSSNRGSTDTQYF
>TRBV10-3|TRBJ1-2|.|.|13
TGTGCCATCAGAGCAAAGACTCCGGATGGCTACACCTTC
CAIRAKTPDGYTF
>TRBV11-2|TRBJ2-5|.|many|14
TGTGCCAGCACCCTCTGGACAAACCAAGAGACCCAGTACTTC
CASTLWTNQETQYF
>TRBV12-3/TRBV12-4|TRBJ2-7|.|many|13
TGTGCCAGCACCCGGGAGCCCCCCTACGAGCAGTACTTC
CASTREPPYEQYF
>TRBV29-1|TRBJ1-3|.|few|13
TGCAGCGTTGTGGGGCCTTCTGGAAACACCATATATTTT
CSVVGPSGNTIYF
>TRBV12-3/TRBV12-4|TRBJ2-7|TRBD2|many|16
TGTGCCAGCAGTTTGGGTGGCGGGAGGAGCTCCTACGAGCAGTACTTC
CASSLGGGRSSYEQYF
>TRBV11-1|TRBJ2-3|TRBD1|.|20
TGTGCCAGCAGCTCTCAACCAGGACAGGTTCGTCAGACTAGCACAGATACGCAGTATTTT
CASSSQPGQVRQTSTDTQYF
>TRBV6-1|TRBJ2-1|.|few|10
TGTGCCAGCACAGACACCGAGCAGTTCTTC
CASTDTEQFF
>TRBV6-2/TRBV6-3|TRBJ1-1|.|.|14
TGTGCCAGCAGAATCTGGGGGACGAACACTGAAGCTTTCTTT
CASRIWGTNTEAFF
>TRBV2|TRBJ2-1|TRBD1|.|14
TGTGCCACTCCCGGGACAGGGGTCGACAATGAGCAGTTCTTC
CATPGTGVDNEQFF
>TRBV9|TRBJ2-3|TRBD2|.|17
TGTGCCAGCAGCACCTCTGGACTAGCGAGCTACACAGATACGCAGTATTTT
CASSTSGLASYTDTQYF
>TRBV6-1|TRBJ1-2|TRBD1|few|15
TGTGCCAGCACCGAATCCGGGACAGACGGGAGTGGCTACACCTTC
CASTESGTDGSGYTF
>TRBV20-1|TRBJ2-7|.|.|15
TGCAGTGCTAGAGATTTTAGCGCGGGGCTCTACGAGCAGTACTTC
CSARDFSAGLYEQYF
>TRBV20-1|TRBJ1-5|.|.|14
TGCAGTGCTAGAGTTATGGGGAGCAATCAGCCCCAGCATTTT
CSARVMGSNQPQHF
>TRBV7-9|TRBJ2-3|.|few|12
TGTGCCAGCAGCTCAGAGCCAGATACGCAGTATTTT
CASSSEPDTQYF
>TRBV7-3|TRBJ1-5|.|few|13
TGTGCCAGCAGTCCCTTTACGGATCAGCCCCAGCATTTT
CASSPFTDQPQHF
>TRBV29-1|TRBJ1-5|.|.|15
TGCAGCGTTGAACGCGGGGAGGTAGGCAATCAGCCCCAGCATTTT
CSVERGEVGNQPQHF
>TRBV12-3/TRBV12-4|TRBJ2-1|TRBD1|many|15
TGTGCCAGCAGTTCCGGGACAGGGGTTGAGAATGAGCAGTTCTTC
CASSSGTGVENEQFF
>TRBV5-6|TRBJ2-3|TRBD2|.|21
TGTGCCAGCAGCTTGAAATTTAGGGGGACTAGCGGGGGGCCCATCACAGATACGCAGTATTTT
CASSLKFRGTSGGPITDTQYF
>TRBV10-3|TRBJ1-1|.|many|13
TGTGCCATCAGTGAATCTCCAGGGACTGAAGCTTTCTTT
CAISESPGTEAFF
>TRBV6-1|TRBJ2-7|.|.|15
TGTGCCAGCAGTCCGGCGGGGGCGACGGCAGCCGAGCAGTACTTC
CASSPAGATAAEQYF